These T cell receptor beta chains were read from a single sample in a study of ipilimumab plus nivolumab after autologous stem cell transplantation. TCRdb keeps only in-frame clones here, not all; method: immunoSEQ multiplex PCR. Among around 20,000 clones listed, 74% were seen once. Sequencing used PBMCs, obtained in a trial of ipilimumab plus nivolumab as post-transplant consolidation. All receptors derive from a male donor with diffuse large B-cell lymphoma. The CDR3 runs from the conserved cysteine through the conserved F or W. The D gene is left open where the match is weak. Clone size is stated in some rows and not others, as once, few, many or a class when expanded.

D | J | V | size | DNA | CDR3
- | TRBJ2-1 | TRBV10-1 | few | TGCGCCAGCAGTGAGCAGGCACGGGATGAGCAGTTCTTC | CASSEQARDEQFF
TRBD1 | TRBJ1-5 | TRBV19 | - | TGTGCCACCCGGGGACTCAGGGGGGGTCAGCCCCAGCATTTT | CATRGLRGGQPQHF
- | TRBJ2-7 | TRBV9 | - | TGTGCCAGCAGCGCCATCAGGGGTGGCGAGCAGTACTTC | CASSAIRGGEQYF
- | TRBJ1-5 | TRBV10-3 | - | TGTGCCATCAGTGAACCAGGGATCAATCAGCCCCAGCATTTT | CAISEPGINQPQHF
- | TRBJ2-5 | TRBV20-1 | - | TGCAGTGCTAGGAACCAAGAGACCCAGTACTTC | CSARNQETQYF
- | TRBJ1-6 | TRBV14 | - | TGTGCCAGCAGCCAATTTGCCCGGCCCCTCCACTTT | CASSQFARPLHF
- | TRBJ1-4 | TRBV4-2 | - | TGTGCCTCCGCCGGGAGTGCAACTAATGAAAAACTGTTTTTT | CASAGSATNEKLFF
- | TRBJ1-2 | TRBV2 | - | TGTGCCAGCAGTGAAGCGGGGTCTGGGGGCTACACCTTC | CASSEAGSGGYTF
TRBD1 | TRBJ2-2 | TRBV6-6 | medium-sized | TGTGCCAGCAGTTACCGGACAGGCCCCGGGGAGCTGTTTTTT | CASSYRTGPGELFF
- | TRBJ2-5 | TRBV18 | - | TGTGCCAGCTCACCCCCGGCCCAAGAGACCCAGTACTTC | CASSPPAQETQYF
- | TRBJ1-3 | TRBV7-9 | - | TGTGCCAGTAATCCCCAGGGTACTGGAAACACCATATATTTT | CASNPQGTGNTIYF
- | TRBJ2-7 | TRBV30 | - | TGTGCCTGGGGGGGCCCGACCCCCGAGCAGTACTTC | CAWGGPTPEQYF
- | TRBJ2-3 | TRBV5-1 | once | TGCGCCAGCAGCCGGGGCCAGCAGGGAGATACGCAGTATTTT | CASSRGQQGDTQYF
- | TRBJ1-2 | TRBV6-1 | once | TGTGCCAGCACGCGTGACAGAGATTATGGCTACACCTTC | CASTRDRDYGYTF
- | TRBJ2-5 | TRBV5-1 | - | TGCGCCACCCAAAGTGACCCAGGCGGAGAGACCCAGTACTTC | CATQSDPGGETQYF
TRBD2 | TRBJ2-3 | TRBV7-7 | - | TGTGCTAGCAGCCCGAAAATAGCGGGAGGGTTCCCAACCAGCACAGATACGCAGTATTTT | CASSPKIAGGFPTSTDTQYF
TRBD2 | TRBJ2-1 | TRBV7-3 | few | TGTGCCAGCAGCCTTGGGACTAATTCCTACAATGAGCAGTTCTTC | CASSLGTNSYNEQFF
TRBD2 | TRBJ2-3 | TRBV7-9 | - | TGTGCCAGCAGCCCCCCGGGACTAGCGGGCACAGATACGCAGTATTTT | CASSPPGLAGTDTQYF
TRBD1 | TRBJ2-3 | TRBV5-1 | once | TGCGCCAGCAGCTCGACAGGGGCCAGCACAGATACGCAGTATTTT | CASSSTGASTDTQYF
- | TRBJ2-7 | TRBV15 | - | TGTGCCACCAGCGTCCGGGACATACTCGACGAGCAGTACTTC | CATSVRDILDEQYF
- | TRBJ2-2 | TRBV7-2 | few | TGTGCCAGCAGCACGGGACTCCTGAACACCGGGGAGCTGTTTTTT | CASSTGLLNTGELFF
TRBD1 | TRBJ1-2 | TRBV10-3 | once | TGTGCCATCAGTGAGTCGAAAGCTAGGACAGGCTACGGCTACACCTTC | CAISESKARTGYGYTF
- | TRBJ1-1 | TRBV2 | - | TGTGCCAGCAGTCAATTTCAGAACACTGAAGCTTTCTTT | CASSQFQNTEAFF
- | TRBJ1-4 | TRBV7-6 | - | TGTGCCAGCAGCTCCTCGCGAGGGGGGTTTTTCGAAAAACTGTTTTTT | CASSSSRGGFFEKLFF
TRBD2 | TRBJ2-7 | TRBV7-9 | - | TGTGCCAGCAGCCCTCCTCGGCGGGAGAGCCTCTACGAGCAGTACTTC | CASSPPRRESLYEQYF
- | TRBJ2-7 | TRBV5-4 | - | TGTGCCAGCAGCTTGTCCGGAGGATCGACCTACGAGCAGTACTTC | CASSLSGGSTYEQYF
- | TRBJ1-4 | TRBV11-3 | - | TGTGCCAGCAGCCCCTCAGTCCCCGAAAAACTGTTTTTT | CASSPSVPEKLFF
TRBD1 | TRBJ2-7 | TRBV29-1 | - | TGCAGCGTCAACATCGCAGGGGGAACCTACGAGCAGTACTTC | CSVNIAGGTYEQYF
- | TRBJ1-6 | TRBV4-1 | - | TGCGCCAGCAGCCAACAAGATCCCATTAGCCCTAATTCACCCCTCCACTTT | CASSQQDPISPNSPLHF
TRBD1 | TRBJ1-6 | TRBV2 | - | TGTGCCAGAGGGACAGGAACCTATAATTCACCCCTCCACTTT | CARGTGTYNSPLHF
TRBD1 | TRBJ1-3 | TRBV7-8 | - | TGTGCCAGCAGCCAGGGGACAGGGGTTGGAAACACCATATATTTT | CASSQGTGVGNTIYF
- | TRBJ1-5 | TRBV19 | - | TGTGCCAGTAGTACCCCTGGAGGGGGATTGCAGCCCCAGCATTTT | CASSTPGGGLQPQHF
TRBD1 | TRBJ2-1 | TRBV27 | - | TGTGCCAGCAGAGGGACAGGGTATTACAATGAGCAGTTCTTC | CASRGTGYYNEQFF
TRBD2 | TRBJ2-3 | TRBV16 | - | TGTGCCAGCAGCCAATCGGACCTGACTAGCGAGGGCACAGATACGCAGTATTTT | CASSQSDLTSEGTDTQYF
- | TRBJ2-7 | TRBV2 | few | TGTGCCACGGGGCTAGGATACGAGCAGTACTTC | CATGLGYEQYF
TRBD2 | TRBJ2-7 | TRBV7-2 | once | TGTGCCAGCAGCTTGGGGGCTAGCGGGAGCCCCTACGAGCAGTACTTC | CASSLGASGSPYEQYF
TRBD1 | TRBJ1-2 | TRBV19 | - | TGTGCCAGTAGTACGGGACAGGTATATGGCTACACCTTC | CASSTGQVYGYTF
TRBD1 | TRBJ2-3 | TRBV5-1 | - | TGCGCCAGCACCTTAGGACAGGGGGGACCAGATACGCAGTATTTT | CASTLGQGGPDTQYF
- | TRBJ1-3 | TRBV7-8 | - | TGTGCCAGCAGCTTAGGAGGGTTCGGAAACACCATATATTTT | CASSLGGFGNTIYF
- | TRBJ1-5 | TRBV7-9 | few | TGTGCCAGCAGCCGCGGGACTGCGGAGCCCCAGCATTTT | CASSRGTAEPQHF
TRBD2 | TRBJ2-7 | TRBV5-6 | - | TGTGCCAGCAGCTTGCCGGGGAGGGCCTACGAGCAGTACTTC | CASSLPGRAYEQYF
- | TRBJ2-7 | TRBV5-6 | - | TGTGCCAGCAGCCAATACTACGAGCAGTACTTC | CASSQYYEQYF
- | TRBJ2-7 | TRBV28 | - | TGTGCCAGCAGAATACAGGGTGGATCCTACGAGCAGTACTTC | CASRIQGGSYEQYF
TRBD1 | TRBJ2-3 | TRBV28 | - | TGTGCCAGCAGTCTCGGGACAGGGGGCGTCGGTACGCAGTATTTT | CASSLGTGGVGTQYF
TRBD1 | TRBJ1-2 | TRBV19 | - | TGTGCCAGTAGTTCGACAGGGGGAGAGTATGGCTACACCTTC | CASSSTGGEYGYTF
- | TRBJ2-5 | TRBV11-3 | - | TGTGCCAGCAGCTTTTCTGGGGTGGGGACCCAGTACTTC | CASSFSGVGTQYF
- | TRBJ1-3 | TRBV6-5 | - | TGTGCCAGCAGCTACAGGCGGACGGACTCTGGAAACACCATATATTTT | CASSYRRTDSGNTIYF
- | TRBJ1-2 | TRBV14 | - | TGTGCCAGCAGCGCCTCTACCGGGATCCACTATGGCTACACCTTC | CASSASTGIHYGYTF
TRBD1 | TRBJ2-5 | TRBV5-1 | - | TGCGCCAGCAGCTTCCTCACAGGGGAAGAGACCCAGTACTTC | CASSFLTGEETQYF
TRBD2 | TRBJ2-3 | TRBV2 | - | TGTGCCAGCAATTGGGGGGGAGACACAGATACGCAGTATTTT | CASNWGGDTDTQYF
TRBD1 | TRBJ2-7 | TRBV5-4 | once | TGTGCCAGCAGCGGGGGACAGGGGCGGGACGAGCAGTACTTC | CASSGGQGRDEQYF
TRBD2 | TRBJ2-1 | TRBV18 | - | TGTGCCAGCTCACCACCCGGACTAGCGGGGGCGGATGAGCAGTTCTTC | CASSPPGLAGADEQFF